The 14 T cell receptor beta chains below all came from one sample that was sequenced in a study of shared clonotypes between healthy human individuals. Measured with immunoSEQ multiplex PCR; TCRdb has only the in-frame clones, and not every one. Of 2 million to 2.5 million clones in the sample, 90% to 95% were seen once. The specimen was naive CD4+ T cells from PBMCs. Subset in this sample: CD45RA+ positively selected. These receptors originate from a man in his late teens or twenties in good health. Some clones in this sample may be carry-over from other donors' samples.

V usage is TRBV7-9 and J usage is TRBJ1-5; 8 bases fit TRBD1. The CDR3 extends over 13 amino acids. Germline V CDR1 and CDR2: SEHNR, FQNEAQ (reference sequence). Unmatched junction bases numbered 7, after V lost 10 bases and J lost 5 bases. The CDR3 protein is CATEEQGDQPQHF. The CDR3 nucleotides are TGTGCCACCGAAGAACAGGGGGATCAGCCCCAGCATTTT.

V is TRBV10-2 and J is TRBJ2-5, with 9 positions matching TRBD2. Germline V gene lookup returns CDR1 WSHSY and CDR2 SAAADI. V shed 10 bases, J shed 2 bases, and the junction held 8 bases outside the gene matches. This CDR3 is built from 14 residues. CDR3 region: CATKIAGAQETQYF. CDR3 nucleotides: TGCGCCACCAAAATAGCGGGAGCGCAAGAGACCCAGTACTTC.

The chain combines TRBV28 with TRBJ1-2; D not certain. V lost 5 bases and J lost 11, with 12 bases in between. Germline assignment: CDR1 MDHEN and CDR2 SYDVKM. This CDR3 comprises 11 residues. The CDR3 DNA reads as TGTGCCAGCAGTGGCTCGGGTTTTTACACCTTC. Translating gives CASSGSGFYTF.

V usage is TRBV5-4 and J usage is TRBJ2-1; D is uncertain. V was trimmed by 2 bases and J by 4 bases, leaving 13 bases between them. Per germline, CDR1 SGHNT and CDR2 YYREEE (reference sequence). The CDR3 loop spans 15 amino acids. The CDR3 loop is CASSLTSNRYNEQFF. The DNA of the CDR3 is TGTGCCAGCAGCTTAACCTCCAATCGATACAATGAGCAGTTCTTC.

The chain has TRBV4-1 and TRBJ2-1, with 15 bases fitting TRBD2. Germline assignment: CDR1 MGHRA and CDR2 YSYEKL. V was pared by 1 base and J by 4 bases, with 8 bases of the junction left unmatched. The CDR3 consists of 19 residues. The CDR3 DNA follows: TGCGCCAGCAGCCAAGTCCCCTATGGACTAGCGGGAGGGTACAATGAGCAGTTCTTC. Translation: CASSQVPYGLAGGYNEQFF.

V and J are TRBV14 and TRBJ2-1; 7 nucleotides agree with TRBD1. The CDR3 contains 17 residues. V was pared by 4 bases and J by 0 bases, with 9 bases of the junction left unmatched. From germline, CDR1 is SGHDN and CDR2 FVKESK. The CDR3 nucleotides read TGTGCCAGCAGCCCGAGGACAGGAGCAAGCTCCTACAATGAGCAGTTCTTC. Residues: CASSPRTGASSYNEQFF.

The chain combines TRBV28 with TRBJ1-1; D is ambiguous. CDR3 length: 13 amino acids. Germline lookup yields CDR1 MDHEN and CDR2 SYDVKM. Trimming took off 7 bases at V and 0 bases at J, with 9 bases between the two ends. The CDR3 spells CASTQLMNTEAFF. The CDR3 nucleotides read TGTGCCAGCACCCAACTCATGAACACTGAAGCTTTCTTT.

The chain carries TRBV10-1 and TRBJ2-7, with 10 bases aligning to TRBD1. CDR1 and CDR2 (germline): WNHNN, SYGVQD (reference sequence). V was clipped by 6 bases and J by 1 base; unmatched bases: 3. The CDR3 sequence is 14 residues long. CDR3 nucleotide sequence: TGCGCCAGCAGAGAGGGACAGGGGTCCTACGAGCAGTACTTC. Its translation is CASREGQGSYEQYF.

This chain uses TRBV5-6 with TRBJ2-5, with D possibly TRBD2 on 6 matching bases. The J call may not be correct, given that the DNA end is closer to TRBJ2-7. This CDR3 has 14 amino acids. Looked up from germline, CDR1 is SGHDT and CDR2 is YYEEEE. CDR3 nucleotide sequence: TGTGCCAGCAGCATAGCGGCCAGCTCCTACGAGCAGTACTTC. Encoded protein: CASSIAASSYEQYF.

The CDR3 spells CASSPESQGHYGYTF. CDR3 bases: TGCGCCAGCAGCCCCGAGTCACAGGGGCATTATGGCTACACCTTC. V gene TRBV4-3 combines with J gene TRBJ1-2, with 7 bases matching TRBD1. This CDR3 has 15 residues. Germline V gene sequence: CDR1 LGHNA, CDR2 YSLEER. With 4 bases clipped from V and 5 bases from J, the junction kept 10 bases outside the gene matches.

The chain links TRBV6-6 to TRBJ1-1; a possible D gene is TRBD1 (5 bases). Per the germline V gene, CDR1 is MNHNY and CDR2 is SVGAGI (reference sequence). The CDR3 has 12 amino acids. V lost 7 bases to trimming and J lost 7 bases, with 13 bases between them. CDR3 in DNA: TGTGCCAGCACCTCGTGGGGCGGTGAAGCTTTCTTT. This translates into CASTSWGGEAFF.

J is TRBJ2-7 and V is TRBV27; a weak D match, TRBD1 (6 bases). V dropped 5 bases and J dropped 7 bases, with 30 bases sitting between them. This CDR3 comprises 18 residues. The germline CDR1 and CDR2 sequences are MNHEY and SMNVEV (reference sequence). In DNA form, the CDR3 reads TGTGCCAGCAGTACCCCCCGGGCCGGGACACCTTTGAAGGTGGAGCAGTACTTC. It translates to CASSTPRAGTPLKVEQYF.

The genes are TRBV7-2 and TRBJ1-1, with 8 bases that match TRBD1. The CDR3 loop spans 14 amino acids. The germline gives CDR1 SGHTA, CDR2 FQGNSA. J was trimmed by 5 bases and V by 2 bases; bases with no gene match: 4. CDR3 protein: CASSLQQGGTEAFF. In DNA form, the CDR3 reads TGTGCCAGCAGCTTACAACAGGGGGGAACTGAAGCTTTCTTT.

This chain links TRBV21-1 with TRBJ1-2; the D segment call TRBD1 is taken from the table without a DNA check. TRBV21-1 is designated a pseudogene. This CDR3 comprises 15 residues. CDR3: CASSKVSNSGAGYTF. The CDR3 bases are TGTGCCAGCAGCAAAGTATCGAACTCAGGGGCTGGCTACACCTTC.